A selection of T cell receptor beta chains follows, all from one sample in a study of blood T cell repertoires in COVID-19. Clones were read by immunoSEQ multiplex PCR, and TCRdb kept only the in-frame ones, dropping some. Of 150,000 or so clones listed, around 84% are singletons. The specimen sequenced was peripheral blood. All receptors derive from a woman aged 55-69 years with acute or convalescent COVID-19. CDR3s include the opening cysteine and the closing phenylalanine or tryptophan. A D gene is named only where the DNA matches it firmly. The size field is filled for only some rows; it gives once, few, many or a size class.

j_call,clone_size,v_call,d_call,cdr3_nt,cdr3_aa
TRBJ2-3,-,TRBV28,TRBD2,TGTGCCAGCAGTTTATGGGCGGGGGGGCGCACAGATACGCAGTATTTT,CASSLWAGGRTDTQYF
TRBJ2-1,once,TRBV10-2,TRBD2,TGCGCCAGCAGGGCCGGGGGGGCCAGGAATGAGCAGTTCTTC,CASRAGGARNEQFF
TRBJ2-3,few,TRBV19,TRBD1,TGTGCCAGTAGTGACAGGGGGTACACAGATACGCAGTATTTT,CASSDRGYTDTQYF
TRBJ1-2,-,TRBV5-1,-,TGCGCCAGCAGCTTGGCAGGGGACTATGGCTACACCTTC,CASSLAGDYGYTF
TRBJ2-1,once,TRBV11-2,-,TGTGCCAGCAGCTTAGATCGCCTGGTCGACGTTGGAGGTTCGAACAATGAGCAGTTCTTC,CASSLDRLVDVGGSNNEQFF
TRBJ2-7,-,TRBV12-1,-,TGTGCCAGCAGCCTAGCGGGGCGGTTCTCCTACGAGCAGTACTTC,CASSLAGRFSYEQYF
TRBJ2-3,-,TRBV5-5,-,TGTGCCAGCAGCTTGGTACCAGGTGCCCCCACAGATACGCAGTATTTT,CASSLVPGAPTDTQYF
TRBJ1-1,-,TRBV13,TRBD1,TGTGCCAGCAGCTTTGACAGGGGACGGGTTAACACTGAAGCTTTCTTT,CASSFDRGRVNTEAFF
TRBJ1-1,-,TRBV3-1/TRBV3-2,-,TGTGCCAGCAGCTATGGACAGCCCACTGAAGCTTTCTTT,CASSYGQPTEAFF
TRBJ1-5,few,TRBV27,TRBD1,TGTGCCAGCAGTCCTGGACAGGCGACGCCCCAGCATTTT,CASSPGQATPQHF
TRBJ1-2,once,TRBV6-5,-,TGTGCCAGCAGTTACCTGGAGGGGTCGGGTGGCTACACCTTC,CASSYLEGSGGYTF
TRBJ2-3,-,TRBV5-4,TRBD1,TGTGCCAGCAGCTTGGTGAGACAGGGCGGAGATACGCAGTATTTT,CASSLVRQGGDTQYF
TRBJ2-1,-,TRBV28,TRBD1,TGTGCCACCACAGGGGGTTTTTCGGGTAATGAGCAGTTCTTC,CATTGGFSGNEQFF
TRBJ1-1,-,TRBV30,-,TGTGCCTGGAGTGCGGGGGGGAACACTGAAGCTTTCTTT,CAWSAGGNTEAFF
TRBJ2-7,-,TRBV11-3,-,TGTGCCAGCAGCTCTCAAGAAGTCTGGCGGGAGCAGTACTTC,CASSSQEVWREQYF
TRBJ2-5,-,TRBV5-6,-,TGTGCCAGCAGCTTGGGACAAAAGGGGTCAGGGACCCAGTACTTC,CASSLGQKGSGTQYF
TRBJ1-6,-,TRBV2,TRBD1,TGTGCCAGCAGTACCAATGGACAGGGGTCACCCCTCCACTTT,CASSTNGQGSPLHF
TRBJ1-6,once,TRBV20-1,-,TGCAGTGCTAGTAACCGGGGTTCGACCAATTCACCCCTCCACTTT,CSASNRGSTNSPLHF
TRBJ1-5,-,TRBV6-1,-,TGTGCCAGCAGTGATCTATCCAATCAGCCCCAGCATTTT,CASSDLSNQPQHF
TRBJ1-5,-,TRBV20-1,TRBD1,TGCAGTGCTAGTAAGGACAGGGGCCGCAATCAGCCCCAGCATTTT,CSASKDRGRNQPQHF
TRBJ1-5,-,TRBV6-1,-,TGTGCCAGCAGTGAGTCGGTCCTCTATAGCAATCAGCCCCAGCATTTT,CASSESVLYSNQPQHF
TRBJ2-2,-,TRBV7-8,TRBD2,TGTGCCAGCAGCTTTAGCGGGGGTGGCGGGGAGCTGTTTTTT,CASSFSGGGGELFF
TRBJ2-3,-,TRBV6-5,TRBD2,TGTGCCAGCAGAATAGCGGGGGGGCTTTATACGCAGTATTTT,CASRIAGGLYTQYF
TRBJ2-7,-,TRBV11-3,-,TGTGCCAGCAGCTTACGAGGCTCCTACGAGCAGTACTTC,CASSLRGSYEQYF
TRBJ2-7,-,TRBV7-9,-,TGTGCCAGCAGCTTAGGGGCCGAGCAGTACTTC,CASSLGAEQYF
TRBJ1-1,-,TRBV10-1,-,TGCGCCAGCAGTGGGGGGCAGGAGACTGAAGCTTTCTTT,CASSGGQETEAFF
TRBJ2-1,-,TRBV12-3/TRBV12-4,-,TGTGCCAGCAGTTTGAGTGATGAGCAGTTCTTC,CASSLSDEQFF
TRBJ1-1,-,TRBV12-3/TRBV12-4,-,TGTGCCAGCAGTTTGAGTAGGAACACTGAAGCTTTCTTT,CASSLSRNTEAFF
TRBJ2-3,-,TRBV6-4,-,TGTGCCAGCAGTGATTCGGACACCCTTCCGCAGTATTTT,CASSDSDTLPQYF
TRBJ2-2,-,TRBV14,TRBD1,TGTGCCAGCAGCCAGTTACCGGGACAGGGAACCGGGGAGCTGTTTTTT,CASSQLPGQGTGELFF
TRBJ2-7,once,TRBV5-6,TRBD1,TGTGCCAGCAGCCAGGGGGACCTCAATAAAGAGCAGTACTTC,CASSQGDLNKEQYF
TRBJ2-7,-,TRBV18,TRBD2,TGTGCCAGCTCACAACTAGCGGGGGTCCACGAGCAGTACTTC,CASSQLAGVHEQYF
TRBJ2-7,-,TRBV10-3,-,TGTGCCATCAGAATCAGTGATGCAAGCTCCTACGAGCAGTACTTC,CAIRISDASSYEQYF
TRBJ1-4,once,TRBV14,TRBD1,TGTGCCAGCAGCCTGACAGGACGGGACAGGGGGAGAAAACTGTTTTTT,CASSLTGRDRGRKLFF
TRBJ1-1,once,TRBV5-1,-,TGCGCCAGCAGCTTGGCGGGGGGAGTCACTGAAGCTTTCTTT,CASSLAGGVTEAFF
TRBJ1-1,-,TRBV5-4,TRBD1,TGTGCCAGCAGCTTGGAACAGGGGATTGAAGCTTTCTTT,CASSLEQGIEAFF
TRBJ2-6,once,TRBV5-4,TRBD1,TGTGCCAGCAGCCCGCGACAGGGGGCTGGGGCCAACGTCCTGACTTTC,CASSPRQGAGANVLTF
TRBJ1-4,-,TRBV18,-,TGTGCCAGCTCACCACTCCAGGGCGCAACTAATGAAAAACTGTTTTTT,CASSPLQGATNEKLFF
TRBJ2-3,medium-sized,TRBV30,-,TGTGCCTGGAGTGTGGATGTTAGCCGCACAGATACGCAGTATTTT,CAWSVDVSRTDTQYF
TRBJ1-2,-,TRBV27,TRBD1,TGTGCCAGCACCCCACGTTCGACAGGGGGCGGCTATGGCTACACCTTC,CASTPRSTGGGYGYTF
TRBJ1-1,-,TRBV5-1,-,TGCGCCAGCAGTTTGGACCACACATCGCACACTGAAGCTTTCTTT,CASSLDHTSHTEAFF
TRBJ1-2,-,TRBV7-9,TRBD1,TGTGCCAGCAGCTCTTTGACAGGGTCTGACTATGGCTACACCTTC,CASSSLTGSDYGYTF
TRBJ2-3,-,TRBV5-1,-,TGCGCCAGCAGCAACGGGGGGCGGCAAACAGATACGCAGTATTTT,CASSNGGRQTDTQYF
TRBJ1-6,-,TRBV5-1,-,TGCGCCAGCAGCCCCCTTCAGGCCTATAATTCACCCCTCCACTTT,CASSPLQAYNSPLHF
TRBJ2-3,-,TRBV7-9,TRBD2,TGTGCCAGCAGCACTTCTTCCGGGACTAGAAGCACAGATACGCAGTATTTT,CASSTSSGTRSTDTQYF
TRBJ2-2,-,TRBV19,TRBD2,TGTGCCAGTAGTTCCGGGACTAGCGGGGGGGCCGTGTTTTACACCGGGGAGCTGTTTTTT,CASSSGTSGGAVFYTGELFF
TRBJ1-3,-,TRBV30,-,TGTGCCTGGAGTGTACGATACAGGGATGGAAACACCATATATTTT,CAWSVRYRDGNTIYF
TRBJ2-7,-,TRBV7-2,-,TGTGCCAGCAGACTTAATCCCTCCTACGAGCAGTACTTC,CASRLNPSYEQYF
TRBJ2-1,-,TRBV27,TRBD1,TGTGCCAGCTCACAGGGGGAGGTACACAATGAGCAGTTCTTC,CASSQGEVHNEQFF
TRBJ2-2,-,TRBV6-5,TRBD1,TGTGCCAGCAGTTACTCGACAGGGGGAAAGACCGGGGAGCTGTTTTTT,CASSYSTGGKTGELFF
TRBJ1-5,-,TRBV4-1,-,TGCGCCAGCAGTCCAAGGATGACGGACTATAGCAATCAGCCCCAGCATTTT,CASSPRMTDYSNQPQHF
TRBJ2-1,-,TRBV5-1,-,TGCGCCAGCAGCTTGGCCCTACCCGGTCTGGGGGGCAATGAGCAGTTCTTC,CASSLALPGLGGNEQFF
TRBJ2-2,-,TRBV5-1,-,TGCGCCAGCAGCTTGGCCGGGAGCGGGAACACCGGGGAGCTGTTTTTT,CASSLAGSGNTGELFF
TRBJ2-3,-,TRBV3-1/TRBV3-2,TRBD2,TGTGCCAGCAGCCCCTGGCGGGGGATGGATACGCAGTATTTT,CASSPWRGMDTQYF
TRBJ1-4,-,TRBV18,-,TGTGCCAGCTCACCACGGTCGGCGAGCGGTGAAAAACTGTTTTTT,CASSPRSASGEKLFF
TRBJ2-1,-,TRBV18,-,TGTGCCAGCTCGCCGACTGACAATGAGCAGTTCTTC,CASSPTDNEQFF
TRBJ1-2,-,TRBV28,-,TGTGCCAGCAGTGGGGGCGGGGGAATCCCCTATGGCTACACCTTC,CASSGGGGIPYGYTF
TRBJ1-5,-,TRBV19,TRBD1,TGTGCCAGTAGTATTCGGGGACAGGGTAGCAATCAGCCCCAGCATTTT,CASSIRGQGSNQPQHF
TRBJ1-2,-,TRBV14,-,TGTGCCAGCAGCCAGGGGGCGTCTAACTATGGCTACACCTTC,CASSQGASNYGYTF
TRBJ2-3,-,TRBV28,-,TGTGCCAGCAGTGTGAGCGGGTTGGAGTATTTT,CASSVSGLEYF